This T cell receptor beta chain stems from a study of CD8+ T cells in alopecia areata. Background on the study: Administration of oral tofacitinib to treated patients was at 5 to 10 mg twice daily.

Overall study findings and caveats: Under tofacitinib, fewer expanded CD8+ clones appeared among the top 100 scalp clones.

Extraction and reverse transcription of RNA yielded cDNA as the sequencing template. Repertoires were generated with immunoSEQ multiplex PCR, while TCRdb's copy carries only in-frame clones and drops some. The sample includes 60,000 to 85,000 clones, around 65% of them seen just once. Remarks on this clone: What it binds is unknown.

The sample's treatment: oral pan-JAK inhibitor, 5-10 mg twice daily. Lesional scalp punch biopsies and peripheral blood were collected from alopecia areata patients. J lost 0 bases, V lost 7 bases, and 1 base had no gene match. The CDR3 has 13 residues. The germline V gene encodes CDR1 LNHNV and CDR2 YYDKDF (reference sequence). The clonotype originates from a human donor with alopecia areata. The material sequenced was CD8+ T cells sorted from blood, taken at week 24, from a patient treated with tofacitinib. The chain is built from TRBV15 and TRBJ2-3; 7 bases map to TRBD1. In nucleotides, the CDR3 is TGTGCCACCAAGGGACAGAGCACAGATACGCAGTATTTT. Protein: CATKGQSTDTQYF.